Listed here are 2 T cell receptor beta chains from one sample, sequenced in a study of beta chain features in type 1 diabetes. Findings of the study overall: Moderate yet significant TCRB CDR3 shortening was seen in Type 1 diabetes patients in all four CD4+ subsets.

These receptors are not linked to any known antigen. What was sequenced were expressed TCRB transcripts, since all of the isolated RNA had been reverse transcribed. Data came from immunoSEQ multiplex PCR; TCRdb stores just in-frame clones and leaves some out. Among 500,000 to 800,000 clones listed, roughly 12% were seen once. Input material: naive CD4+ T cells from blood. All receptors derive from a man between 25 and 39 years old with type 1 diabetes.

The chain links TRBV6-5 to TRBJ1-2; 7 positions match TRBD1. With 7 bases clipped from V and 2 bases from J, the junction kept 4 bases outside the gene matches. The CDR3 length is 13 residues. Germline V gene lookup returns CDR1 MNHEY and CDR2 SVGAGI. The CDR3 coding sequence is TGTGCCAGCAAGACAGGGACCAACTATGGCTACACCTTC. Residues: CASKTGTNYGYTF.

The CDR3, as DNA: TGTGCCAGCAGTACCCAGGGATTGGATCAGCCCCAGCATTTT. Residues: CASSTQGLDQPQHF. The chain recombines TRBV6-1 with TRBJ1-5, with D maybe TRBD1 (5 bases). The CDR3 contains 14 residues. V lost 5 bases and J 5 bases, leaving 13 bases between the germline ends. The germline CDR1 and CDR2 sequences are MNHNS and SASEGT.